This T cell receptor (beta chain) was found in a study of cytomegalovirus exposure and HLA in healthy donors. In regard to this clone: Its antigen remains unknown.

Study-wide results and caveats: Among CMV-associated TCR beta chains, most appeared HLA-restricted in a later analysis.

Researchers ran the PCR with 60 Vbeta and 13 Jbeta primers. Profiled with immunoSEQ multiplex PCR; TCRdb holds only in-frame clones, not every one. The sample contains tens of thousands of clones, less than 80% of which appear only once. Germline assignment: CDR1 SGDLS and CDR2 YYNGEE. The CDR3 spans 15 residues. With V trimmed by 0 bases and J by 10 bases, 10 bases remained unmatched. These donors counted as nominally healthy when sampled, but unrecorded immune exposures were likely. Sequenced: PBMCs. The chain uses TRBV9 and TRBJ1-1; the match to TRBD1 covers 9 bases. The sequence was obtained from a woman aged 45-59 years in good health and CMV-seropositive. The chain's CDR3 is CASSVGTTGGLGAFF. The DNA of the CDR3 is TGTGCCAGCAGCGTAGGGACCACAGGGGGCCTAGGAGCTTTCTTT.